Shown below are 27 T cell receptor beta chains from a single sample sequenced in a study of cytomegalovirus exposure and HLA in healthy donors. TCRdb's copy holds only in-frame clones and misses some; the assay was immunoSEQ multiplex PCR. Of 150,000 to 200,000 clones listed, roughly 95% are singletons. Sequencing was carried out using PBMCs. These receptors all come from a woman younger than 30 in good health and CMV-seronegative.

J is TRBJ1-3 and V is TRBV28; no definite D call. The CDR3 spans 14 residues. Trimming took 3 bases from V and 0 from J, leaving 6 bases between them. Looked up from germline, CDR1 is MDHEN and CDR2 is SYDVKM. CDR3 bases: TGTGCCAGCAGTTTTGAGAGCTCTGGAAACACCATATATTTT. It specifies CASSFESSGNTIYF.

This clone was found once. The chain couples TRBV4-2 to TRBJ1-2; the match to TRBD1 covers 9 bases. Germline V gives CDR1 LGHNA, CDR2 YNFKEQ. This CDR3 is built from 16 residues. V lost 5 bases to trimming and J lost 3 bases; unmatched junction nucleotides: 10. The chain's CDR3 is CASSDGGTGLDYGYTF. CDR3 nucleotides: TGTGCCAGCAGCGACGGAGGGACAGGGTTGGACTATGGCTACACCTTC.

The V gene is TRBV11-2, the J gene TRBJ2-2; D is ambiguous. Deletions cut 1 base from V and 1 base from J, with 13 bases between. The CDR3 length is 17 residues. Germline V gives CDR1 SGHAT, CDR2 FQNNGV. The CDR3 DNA is TGTGCCAGCAGCTTAGGTGGTTCGGGTTTGAACACCGGGGAGCTGTTTTTT. It translates to CASSLGGSGLNTGELFF.

The chain joins TRBV13 to TRBJ1-3; TRBD1 is a possible D gene (5 bases). This CDR3 contains 14 residues. Germline CDR1 is PRHDT and CDR2 is FYEKMQ (reference sequence). Trimming left V 10 bases short and J 0 bases short, with 13 bases between. This chain's CDR3 is CATYHDSSGNTIYF. The CDR3 DNA is TGTGCCACCTACCATGACAGCTCTGGAAACACCATATATTTT.

The chain combines TRBV6-5 with TRBJ2-7; D unresolved. CDR3 length equals 13 residues. The V end was cut by 5 bases, the J end by 1 base, with 9 bases between. Germline V gene sequence: CDR1 MNHEY, CDR2 SVGAGI. The CDR3 protein is CASSRTKSYEQYF. Here the CDR3 DNA reads TGTGCCAGCAGTCGAACTAAATCCTACGAGCAGTACTTC.

The chain is built from TRBV2 and TRBJ2-3; a weak D match, TRBD2 (6 bases). This CDR3 comprises 14 residues. The ends were cut back, 8 bases at V and 0 bases at J, with 12 bases in the middle. Looked up from germline, CDR1 is SNHLY and CDR2 is FYNNEI. The CDR3 bases are TGTGCCAGCTGGGGGGTTATTAGCACAGATACGCAGTATTTT. Translating it yields CASWGVISTDTQYF.

The chain combines TRBV19 with TRBJ1-5; 9 nucleotides line up with TRBD1. The CDR3 is made up of 14 amino acids. J gave up 3 bases and V 6 bases, and 3 bases lay outside the gene matches. The germline V gene encodes CDR1 LNHDA and CDR2 SQIVND (reference sequence). The DNA of the CDR3 is TGTGCCAGTAGGGGACAGGGCTTCAATCAGCCCCAGCATTTT. Translation gives CASRGQGFNQPQHF.

The chain is built from TRBV5-1 and TRBJ1-4, with 8 bases aligning to TRBD1. With V trimmed by 6 bases and J by 6 bases, 7 bases remained unmatched. CDR1 is SGHRS and CDR2 is YFSETQ in the germline V gene. The CDR3 has 14 amino acids. CDR3 loop: CASTSSGGHEKLFF. Written as DNA, the CDR3 is TGCGCCAGCACTTCGTCAGGGGGCCATGAAAAACTGTTTTTT.

The chain is built from TRBV19 and TRBJ2-2; D is perhaps TRBD2 (5 bases). In germline, CDR1 is LNHDA, CDR2 SQIVND (reference sequence). Trimming left V 6 bases short and J 0 bases short, with 11 bases between. This CDR3 has 15 residues. As DNA, the CDR3 is TGTGCCAGTAGGAGGGCCCAGGCGAACACCGGGGAGCTGTTTTTT. Its protein is CASRRAQANTGELFF. The whole variable domain, remainder taken from reference TRBV19 and TRBJ2-2, is DGGITQSPKYLFRKEGQNVTLSCEQNLNHDAMYWYRQDPGQGLRLIYYSQIVNDFQKGDIAEGYSVSREKKESFPLTVTSAQKNPTAFYLCASRRAQANTGELFFGEGSRLTVL.

This clone was detected once. The rearrangement joins TRBV21-1 to TRBJ2-1; the table's D call of TRBD2 was not tested on the DNA. TRBV21-1 is annotated as a pseudogene. The CDR3 sequence is 22 residues long. In DNA form, the CDR3 reads TGTGCCAGCAGCAATTTAAGCCCGAGAGGACTAGCGGGGGGGGCGGGGGACAATGAGCAGTTCTTC. It yields the protein CASSNLSPRGLAGGAGDNEQFF.

This chain connects TRBV6-6 to TRBJ2-7; D may be TRBD1 (6 bases). Trimming pared 8 bases from V and 5 bases from J, leaving 19 bases between. Germline CDR1 MNHNY, CDR2 SVGAGI (reference sequence). CDR3 length equals 14 residues. CDR3 loop: CASSNAGAGHEQYF. As DNA, the CDR3 is TGTGCCAGCTCTAATGCAGGGGCCGGGCACGAGCAGTACTTC.

The rearrangement uses TRBV11-1 and TRBJ1-1; 7 bases align to TRBD1. The CDR3 length is 13 residues. The germline V gene encodes CDR1 SGHAT and CDR2 FQDESV (reference sequence). The V gene end was trimmed by 6 bases and the J gene end by 1 base; junction bases not matched to a gene: 2. CDR3: CASSWDRNTEAFF. In DNA form, the CDR3 reads TGTGCCAGCAGTTGGGACAGGAACACTGAAGCTTTCTTT.

The chain is built from TRBV4-1 and TRBJ2-5, with 10 nucleotides matching TRBD1. This CDR3 comprises 15 residues. Germline values: CDR1 MGHRA, CDR2 YSYEKL. V shed 1 base and J 4 bases; nucleotides not matched to a gene: 3. The CDR3 region has the DNA TGCGCCAGCAGCCAAGGGGGACAGGGGTCAGAGACCCAGTACTTC. As protein: CASSQGGQGSETQYF.

The chain joins TRBV19 to TRBJ1-5, with D unresolved. The CDR3 is 13 amino acids. Germline lookup yields CDR1 LNHDA and CDR2 SQIVND (reference sequence). V was cut by 8 bases and J by 7 bases, with 15 bases left in between. The CDR3 sequence is CASRVSGSQPQHF. CDR3 bases: TGTGCCAGTCGGGTGTCGGGGAGCCAGCCCCAGCATTTT.

This clone came up a few times. The CDR3 coding sequence is TGTGCCACCAGCAGAGCGAGGGGGCCAGGCAAAAACATTCAGTACTTC. Amino acid sequence: CATSRARGPGKNIQYF. This chain links TRBV15 with TRBJ2-4, with 7 bases matching TRBD1. V lost 1 base, J lost 3 bases, and 6 bases stayed unmatched. The CDR3 extends over 16 amino acids. The germline V gene has CDR1 LNHNV and CDR2 YYDKDF (reference sequence).

The chain recombines TRBV27 with TRBJ1-5, with a tentative D call TRBD1 (6 bases). The germline V and J ends were trimmed by 3 bases and 5 bases, with 8 bases remaining between them. The CDR3 is 13 residues long. Germline loops: CDR1 MNHEY, CDR2 SMNVEV (reference sequence). CDR3 nucleotide sequence: TGTGCCAGCAGTTTCAACAGGGATCAGCCCCAGCATTTT. As protein: CASSFNRDQPQHF.

V usage is TRBV30 and J usage is TRBJ2-2; D gene uncertain. Germline-derived CDR1 and CDR2 are GTSNPN and SVGIG (reference sequence). This CDR3 spans 12 amino acids. Trimming removed 5 bases at V and 5 bases at J, with 9 bases between. Here the CDR3 reads CAWGPGTGELFF. In DNA form, the CDR3 reads TGTGCCTGGGGTCCAGGTACCGGGGAGCTGTTTTTT.

This chain uses TRBV29-1 with TRBJ2-6; D is perhaps TRBD1 (5 bases). V lost 3 bases and J 2 bases, leaving 17 bases between the germline ends. The CDR3 consists of 17 residues. Germline CDR1 SQVTM, CDR2 ANQGSEA. CDR3 coding DNA: TGCAGCGTTGAGCAACAGGACCCTAACCCTGGGGCCAACGTCCTGACTTTC. Translated: CSVEQQDPNPGANVLTF.

The gene calls are TRBV18 and TRBJ2-3; 8 bases align to TRBD2. The V and J ends lost 3 bases and 2 bases, in that order; junction bases with no gene match: 4. The CDR3 has 15 amino acids. Germline CDR1 KGHSH, CDR2 LQKENI. The CDR3 nucleotides read TGTGCCAGCTCACCCAGCGGGGGCTTCACAGATACGCAGTATTTT. Protein product: CASSPSGGFTDTQYF.

The chain uses TRBV30 and TRBJ2-7; TRBD1 matches at 9 bases. Germline CDR1 and CDR2: GTSNPN and SVGIG (reference sequence). This CDR3 spans 14 amino acids. Trimming removed 5 bases from V and 7 bases from J; junction bases left unmatched: 12. CDR3 loop: CAWADRGESLEQYF. The CDR3 DNA is TGTGCCTGGGCAGACAGGGGGGAGTCATTGGAGCAGTACTTC.

This chain connects TRBV5-1 to TRBJ2-2; 10 bases line up with TRBD1. The ends lost 0 bases at V and 4 bases at J; junction bases unmatched: 9. CDR3 length: 18 residues. CDR1 and CDR2 from the germline V gene are SGHRS and YFSETQ. CDR3 residues: CASSLAPPGQGSTGELFF. DNA of the CDR3: TGCGCCAGCAGCTTGGCCCCACCGGGACAGGGGAGCACCGGGGAGCTGTTTTTT.

The chain uses TRBV6-6 and TRBJ1-1; TRBD1 matches 7 bases. V shed 7 bases and J 4 bases; nucleotides not matched to a gene: 6. Germline V lookup: CDR1 MNHNY, CDR2 SVGAGI (reference sequence). The CDR3 extends over 13 amino acids. The CDR3 loop reads CASINTGATEAFF. CDR3 in DNA: TGTGCCAGCATTAATACAGGGGCCACTGAAGCTTTCTTT.

The chain combines TRBV5-1 with TRBJ2-3; 11 bases align to TRBD1. Germline V CDR1 and CDR2: SGHRS, YFSETQ. The CDR3 length is 17 residues. The trim removed 1 base at V and 4 bases at J, leaving 8 bases unmatched. CDR3 protein: CASSLRGMGQGADTQYF. The CDR3 DNA reads as TGCGCCAGCAGCTTGCGGGGAATGGGACAGGGGGCAGATACGCAGTATTTT.

The genes are TRBV27 and TRBJ1-2; TRBD1 aligns across 11 bases. The trim removed 6 bases at V and 4 bases at J, leaving 4 bases unmatched. The CDR3 runs 14 residues. CDR1 is MNHEY, CDR2 SMNVEV, per germline (reference sequence). The CDR3 here is CASRDRGHGYGYTF. In DNA, the CDR3 is TGTGCCAGCAGGGACAGGGGGCACGGCTATGGCTACACCTTC.

CDR3 nucleotides: TGCGCCAGCAGCCAAGCGCCCGGACTAGCGGGCCAGGGGGCAGATACGCAGTATTTT. It is translated as CASSQAPGLAGQGADTQYF. V usage is TRBV4-3 and J usage is TRBJ2-3, with 11 bases matching TRBD2. Germline CDR1 reads LGHNA; CDR2 reads YSLEER. The CDR3 length is 19 residues. J was trimmed by 4 bases and V by 1 base; bases with no gene match: 13.

The rearrangement joins TRBV7-8 to TRBJ1-1; TRBD1 aligns across 9 bases. J was trimmed by 1 base and V by 4 bases; bases with no gene match: 1. The V gene's germline CDR1 is SGHVS and CDR2 FQNEAQ. This CDR3 spans 14 amino acids. CDR3 in amino acids: CASSSDRGNTEAFF. In DNA form, the CDR3 reads TGTGCCAGCAGCTCGGACAGGGGGAACACTGAAGCTTTCTTT.

The chain couples TRBV30 to TRBJ2-5; 7 positions agree with TRBD1. This CDR3 is built from 14 residues. Germline CDR1 reads GTSNPN; CDR2 reads SVGIG (reference sequence). V dropped 0 bases and J dropped 3; count of bases not matched to a gene: 4. CDR3 amino acids: CAWSVGTEKETQYF. The CDR3 coding sequence is TGTGCCTGGAGTGTTGGGACAGAGAAAGAGACCCAGTACTTC.